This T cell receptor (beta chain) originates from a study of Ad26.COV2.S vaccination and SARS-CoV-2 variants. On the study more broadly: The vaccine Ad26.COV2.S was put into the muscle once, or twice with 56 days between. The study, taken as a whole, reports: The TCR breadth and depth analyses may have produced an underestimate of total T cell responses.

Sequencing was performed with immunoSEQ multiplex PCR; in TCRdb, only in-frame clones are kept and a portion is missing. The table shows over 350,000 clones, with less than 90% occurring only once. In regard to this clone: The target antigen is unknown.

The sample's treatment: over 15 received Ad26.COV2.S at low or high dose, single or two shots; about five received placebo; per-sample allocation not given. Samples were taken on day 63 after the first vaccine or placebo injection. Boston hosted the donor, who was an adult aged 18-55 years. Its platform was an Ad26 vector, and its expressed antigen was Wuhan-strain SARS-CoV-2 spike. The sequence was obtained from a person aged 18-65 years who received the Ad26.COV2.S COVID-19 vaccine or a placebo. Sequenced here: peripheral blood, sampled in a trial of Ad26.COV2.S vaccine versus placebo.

In DNA, the CDR3 is TGTGCCAGCAGCCCGGAAACTGAAGCTTTCTTT. It is translated as CASSPETEAFF. The chain has TRBV7-2 and TRBJ1-1; D remains unclear. The CDR3 length is 11 residues. CDR1 is SGHTA and CDR2 is FQGNSA in the germline V gene. V was shortened by 5 bases and J by 5 bases, with 6 bases between the two germline ends.